Following are 8 T cell receptor beta chains from one sample sequenced in a study of blood T cells in healthy people across ages. Then a second PCR, running roughly 7 to 11 cycles, was carried out with a sample-barcoded 5' primer and a J-beta primer mix. TCRdb analysed the 5' RACE reads with MiXCR anew, one entry per CDR3 protein. The sample shows 900,000 to 950,000 distinct CDR3 sequences, about 27% of them seen only once. The data were also submitted as part of a second study, on T cells of mothers and their children.

Material: blood. These receptors came from a woman aged 40 to 49 in good health.

This chain connects TRBV2 to TRBJ1-6; D remains unclear. Germline CDR1 is SNHLY and CDR2 is FYNNEI. CDR3 length: 15 amino acids. The germline V and J ends were trimmed by 1 base and 7 bases, with 11 bases remaining between them. CDR3 in amino acids: CASSEGVVRNSPLHF. CDR3 in DNA: TGTGCCAGCAGTGAAGGGGTGGTCAGGAATTCACCCCTCCACTTT.

The chain links TRBV18 to TRBJ2-7, with TRBD1 as a possible D gene (5 bases). The CDR3 extends over 15 amino acids. Germline-derived CDR1 and CDR2 are KGHSH and LQKENI. Trimming removed 5 bases from V and 0 bases from J, with 14 bases in between. CDR3 in DNA: TGTGCCAGCTCAACCACAGGAAAATCCTCCTACGAGCAGTACTTC. It codes for CASSTTGKSSYEQYF.

This clonotype occurred many times. This chain's CDR3 is CASRPTSPTDTQYF. Here the CDR3 DNA reads TGTGCCAGCAGACCGACTTCGCCCACCGATACGCAGTATTTT. The rearrangement joins TRBV6-5 to TRBJ2-3; D is unresolved. The germline gives CDR1 MNHEY, CDR2 SVGAGI. V lost 6 bases, J lost 6 bases, and 16 bases lay in between. This CDR3 has 14 residues.

With regard to this clonotype: This could be a read error, since a much larger clone is one nucleotide away. The chain links TRBV29-1 to TRBJ2-7; D might be TRBD1 (6 bases). Germline-derived CDR1 and CDR2 are SQVTM and ANQGSEA. Trimming shortened V by 7 bases and J by 0 bases, and 16 bases separated the two germline ends. The length of the CDR3 is 14 residues. The CDR3 loop reads CSANTGHNSYEQYF. The CDR3 nucleotides read TGCAGCGCCAACACAGGGCACAACTCCTACGAGCAGTACTTC.

This clonotype showed up just a few times. An end of the junction does not agree with germline; a read error may underlie this. The V gene is TRBV6-5, the J gene TRBJ2-1, with 13 bases matching TRBD2. Per germline, CDR1 MNHEY and CDR2 SVGAGI. The CDR3 sequence is 15 residues long. In DNA, the CDR3 is TGTGCCGGCAGTCAACTAGCGGGGGGGTACAATGAGCAGTTCTTC. The encoded protein is CAGSQLAGGYNEQFF.

This clonotype was detected ten times or more. The chain joins TRBV7-2 to TRBJ2-5, with 8 bases fitting TRBD2. This CDR3 has 15 amino acids. After removal of 4 bases from V and 5 bases from J, the junction contained 9 bases not matched to a gene. Germline assignment: CDR1 SGHTA and CDR2 FQGNSA. CDR3 loop: CASSSPQRGRETQYF. CDR3 DNA: TGTGCCAGCAGCTCCCCCCAGCGGGGGAGGGAGACCCAGTACTTC.

The chain is built from TRBV27 and TRBJ1-2; D is uncertain. This CDR3 has 15 amino acids. Per germline, CDR1 MNHEY and CDR2 SMNVEV (reference sequence). V was pared by 5 bases and J by 8 bases, with 21 bases between. Written as DNA, the CDR3 is TGTGCCAGCAGTCTAGGAGTAGGAGAGATAAGGGGCTACACCTTC. This codes for CASSLGVGEIRGYTF.

This rearrangement joins TRBV10-3 to TRBJ2-7; D possibly uses TRBD1 or TRBD2 (5 bases each). The CDR3 extends over 16 amino acids. The V end was cut by 0 bases, the J end by 1 base, with 13 bases between. The germline CDR1 and CDR2 sequences are ENHRY and SYGVKD. The CDR3 loop is CAISESSTDYSYEQYF. CDR3 DNA: TGTGCCATCAGTGAGTCGTCGACAGACTATTCCTACGAGCAGTACTTC.